This TCR beta chain is drawn from a study of response to subunit inactivated influenza vaccine. Study-level findings and limits: The study's authors posited that every seasonal influenza vaccination enlists few new T cells.

TCRdb re-analysed the RT-PCR reads in MiXCR, keeping a single row per CDR3 protein. The table lists 590,000 or so distinct CDR3 sequences, about 15% of them singletons. The CDR3 totals 17 residues. Germline V gene data show CDR1 as SGHTS and CDR2 as YDEGEE. V lost 0 bases to trimming and J lost 1 base; unmatched junction nucleotides: 5. This clonotype was detected only a few times. Antigen: not known. This sequence originates from a man aged 50 to 59 who received an inactivated influenza vaccine. The input for sequencing was PBMCs from blood, taken 14 days before vaccination. V gene TRBV5-8 combines with J gene TRBJ2-1; 9 bases match TRBD2. The CDR3 loop reads CASSLGLAVYSYNEQFF. DNA for the CDR3: TGTGCCAGCAGCTTGGGACTAGCGGTATATTCCTACAATGAGCAGTTCTTC.